Listed below are T cell receptor beta chains from one sample, sequenced in a study of OX40 agonist ivuxolimab in advanced cancers. Assay: immunoSEQ multiplex PCR; the TCRdb copy retains only in-frame clones and omits some. Among 42,000 or so clones listed, around 84% were seen once. The material was CD4+ or CD8+ T cells sorted from blood, obtained in a trial of the OX40 agonist ivuxolimab. The receptor set was obtained from an adult with an advanced solid tumor such as melanoma, head and neck, liver or kidney cancer. Both conserved end residues are part of each CDR3. Each record gives: clone size, J gene, CDR3 length, D gene, V gene, CDR3 protein, CDR3 DNA. D genes are given only for firm matches. Only some rows state a clone size, as once, few, many or a class for expanded clones.

clone_size: NA; j_call: TRBJ2-5; cdr3_length: 16; d_call: TRBD2; v_call: TRBV4-3; cdr3_aa: CASSPWTSGGQETQYF; cdr3_nt: TGCGCCAGCAGCCCTTGGACTAGCGGGGGGCAAGAGACCCAGTACTTC
clone_size: NA; j_call: TRBJ2-1; cdr3_length: 15; d_call: NA; v_call: TRBV7-7; cdr3_aa: CASSPSLDSYNEQFF; cdr3_nt: TGTGCCAGCAGCCCTAGCTTGGATTCCTACAATGAGCAGTTCTTC
clone_size: once; j_call: TRBJ2-5; cdr3_length: 14; d_call: NA; v_call: TRBV2; cdr3_aa: CARRSMVMGETQYF; cdr3_nt: TGTGCCAGGAGAAGTATGGTAATGGGAGAGACCCAGTACTTC
clone_size: NA; j_call: TRBJ1-1; cdr3_length: 13; d_call: NA; v_call: TRBV10-1; cdr3_aa: CASSEAGNTEAFF; cdr3_nt: TGCGCCAGCAGTGAGGCAGGCAACACTGAAGCTTTCTTT
clone_size: NA; j_call: TRBJ2-7; cdr3_length: 16; d_call: NA; v_call: TRBV5-1; cdr3_aa: CASSVEIQGPAYEQYF; cdr3_nt: TGCGCCAGCAGCGTTGAGATCCAGGGTCCGGCCTACGAGCAGTACTTC
clone_size: NA; j_call: TRBJ1-5; cdr3_length: 14; d_call: NA; v_call: TRBV2; cdr3_aa: CASRPSVSNQPQHF; cdr3_nt: TGTGCCAGCAGGCCTTCAGTAAGCAATCAGCCCCAGCATTTT
clone_size: NA; j_call: TRBJ2-3; cdr3_length: 16; d_call: NA; v_call: TRBV7-2; cdr3_aa: CASSLSGSPIPDTQYF; cdr3_nt: TGTGCCAGCAGCTTAAGCGGGTCACCCATCCCAGATACGCAGTATTTT
clone_size: NA; j_call: TRBJ2-3; cdr3_length: 15; d_call: TRBD1; v_call: TRBV7-6; cdr3_aa: CASSLDATGVDTQYF; cdr3_nt: TGTGCCAGCAGCTTAGATGCCACAGGGGTAGATACGCAGTATTTT
clone_size: NA; j_call: TRBJ1-1; cdr3_length: 14; d_call: NA; v_call: TRBV5-1; cdr3_aa: CASSLAGMNTEAFF; cdr3_nt: TGCGCCAGCAGCTTGGCAGGAATGAACACTGAAGCTTTCTTT
clone_size: NA; j_call: TRBJ1-2; cdr3_length: 14; d_call: NA; v_call: TRBV9; cdr3_aa: CASSSTSGDYGYTF; cdr3_nt: TGTGCCAGCAGTAGTACGTCTGGGGACTATGGCTACACCTTC
clone_size: NA; j_call: TRBJ2-1; cdr3_length: 14; d_call: NA; v_call: TRBV4-3; cdr3_aa: CASSQERSGNEQFF; cdr3_nt: TGCGCCAGCAGCCAAGAAAGGTCAGGGAATGAGCAGTTCTTC
clone_size: NA; j_call: TRBJ2-3; cdr3_length: 15; d_call: NA; v_call: TRBV28; cdr3_aa: CASSLGQKITDTQYF; cdr3_nt: TGTGCCAGCAGTTTAGGACAGAAAATCACAGATACGCAGTATTTT
clone_size: NA; j_call: TRBJ2-7; cdr3_length: 13; d_call: NA; v_call: TRBV19; cdr3_aa: CASSPGAAYEQYF; cdr3_nt: TGTGCCAGCTCGCCGGGGGCTGCCTACGAGCAGTACTTC
clone_size: NA; j_call: TRBJ1-6; cdr3_length: 18; d_call: NA; v_call: TRBV2; cdr3_aa: CASSEEFWDILLDSPLHF; cdr3_nt: TGTGCCAGCAGTGAAGAGTTTTGGGACATTCTCCTGGATTCACCCCTCCACTTT
clone_size: NA; j_call: TRBJ1-3; cdr3_length: 15; d_call: TRBD1; v_call: TRBV25-1; cdr3_aa: CVSSDLTGGRNTIYF; cdr3_nt: TGTGTCAGCAGTGACCTAACAGGGGGCAGGAACACCATATATTTT
clone_size: NA; j_call: TRBJ2-1; cdr3_length: 15; d_call: TRBD2; v_call: TRBV18; cdr3_aa: CASFAGGGSYNEQFF; cdr3_nt: TGTGCCAGCTTTGCGGGGGGCGGCTCCTACAATGAGCAGTTCTTC
clone_size: NA; j_call: TRBJ2-1; cdr3_length: 12; d_call: NA; v_call: TRBV28; cdr3_aa: CASSSFYNEQFF; cdr3_nt: TGTGCCAGCAGTTCCTTCTACAATGAGCAGTTCTTC
clone_size: NA; j_call: TRBJ2-1; cdr3_length: 12; d_call: NA; v_call: TRBV10-3; cdr3_aa: CAINSDYNEQFF; cdr3_nt: TGTGCCATCAATTCAGATTACAATGAGCAGTTCTTC
clone_size: NA; j_call: TRBJ2-2; cdr3_length: 12; d_call: NA; v_call: TRBV7-3; cdr3_aa: CASSTPTGELFF; cdr3_nt: TGTGCCAGCAGCACCCCCACCGGGGAGCTGTTTTTT
clone_size: NA; j_call: TRBJ1-1; cdr3_length: 15; d_call: NA; v_call: TRBV4-1; cdr3_aa: CASSQEEWGNTEAFF; cdr3_nt: TGCGCCAGCAGCCAAGAAGAATGGGGGAACACTGAAGCTTTCTTT
clone_size: NA; j_call: TRBJ2-5; cdr3_length: 16; d_call: TRBD1; v_call: TRBV7-2; cdr3_aa: CASSDTGQGSWETQYF; cdr3_nt: TGTGCCAGCAGCGATACGGGACAGGGGTCTTGGGAGACCCAGTACTTC
clone_size: NA; j_call: TRBJ2-7; cdr3_length: 13; d_call: NA; v_call: TRBV7-8; cdr3_aa: CASSFSPGYEQYF; cdr3_nt: TGTGCCAGCAGCTTTTCTCCTGGCTACGAGCAGTACTTC
clone_size: NA; j_call: TRBJ2-7; cdr3_length: 11; d_call: NA; v_call: TRBV19; cdr3_aa: CASSTGTEQYF; cdr3_nt: TGTGCCAGTAGTACAGGGACCGAGCAGTACTTC
clone_size: NA; j_call: TRBJ1-5; cdr3_length: 15; d_call: NA; v_call: TRBV11-2; cdr3_aa: CASSFGRDSNQPQHF; cdr3_nt: TGTGCCAGCAGCTTCGGAAGGGATAGCAATCAGCCCCAGCATTTT
clone_size: NA; j_call: TRBJ2-2; cdr3_length: 16; d_call: NA; v_call: TRBV18; cdr3_aa: CASSPPNQQAGGELFF; cdr3_nt: TGTGCCAGCTCACCACCGAATCAACAGGCGGGCGGGGAGCTGTTTTTT
clone_size: NA; j_call: TRBJ2-3; cdr3_length: 15; d_call: TRBD2; v_call: TRBV27; cdr3_aa: CASRVAGPRADTQYF; cdr3_nt: TGTGCCAGCAGAGTAGCGGGACCGCGAGCGGATACGCAGTATTTT
clone_size: NA; j_call: TRBJ1-6; cdr3_length: 17; d_call: TRBD1; v_call: TRBV9; cdr3_aa: CASSPQGLPSYNSPLHF; cdr3_nt: TGTGCCAGCAGCCCACAGGGGTTGCCTTCCTATAATTCACCCCTCCACTTT
clone_size: NA; j_call: TRBJ1-1; cdr3_length: 15; d_call: TRBD1; v_call: TRBV9; cdr3_aa: CASSEDRVGYTEAFF; cdr3_nt: TGTGCCAGCAGTGAAGACAGGGTAGGTTACACTGAAGCTTTCTTT
clone_size: once; j_call: TRBJ2-7; cdr3_length: 14; d_call: NA; v_call: TRBV5-5; cdr3_aa: CASSLREVPYEQYF; cdr3_nt: TGTGCCAGCAGCTTGCGTGAGGTCCCGTACGAGCAGTACTTC
clone_size: NA; j_call: TRBJ2-2; cdr3_length: 17; d_call: TRBD1; v_call: TRBV11-1; cdr3_aa: CASSDLNAGGWTGELFF; cdr3_nt: TGTGCCAGCAGCGACTTAAACGCAGGGGGATGGACCGGGGAGCTGTTTTTT
clone_size: NA; j_call: TRBJ2-2; cdr3_length: 13; d_call: NA; v_call: TRBV9; cdr3_aa: CASSVELTGELFF; cdr3_nt: TGTGCCAGCAGCGTAGAACTTACCGGGGAGCTGTTTTTT
clone_size: NA; j_call: TRBJ2-5; cdr3_length: 13; d_call: NA; v_call: TRBV6-5; cdr3_aa: CASKWNRKETQYF; cdr3_nt: TGTGCCAGCAAATGGAACAGAAAAGAGACCCAGTACTTC
clone_size: NA; j_call: TRBJ1-1; cdr3_length: 13; d_call: NA; v_call: TRBV9; cdr3_aa: CASSQRGKTEAFF; cdr3_nt: TGTGCCAGCAGCCAAAGGGGAAAGACTGAAGCTTTCTTT
clone_size: once; j_call: TRBJ1-6; cdr3_length: 21; d_call: NA; v_call: TRBV9; cdr3_aa: CASSVFALGATATKNNSPLHF; cdr3_nt: TGTGCCAGCAGCGTATTTGCTCTGGGGGCGACGGCGACAAAAAATAATTCACCCCTCCACTTT
clone_size: NA; j_call: TRBJ2-1; cdr3_length: 12; d_call: NA; v_call: TRBV7-9; cdr3_aa: CASSFLSNEQFF; cdr3_nt: TGTGCCAGCAGCTTTCTAAGTAATGAGCAGTTCTTC
clone_size: NA; j_call: TRBJ1-4; cdr3_length: 15; d_call: TRBD1; v_call: TRBV6-6; cdr3_aa: CASSYTGEGNEKLFF; cdr3_nt: TGTGCCAGCAGCTACACAGGGGAGGGGAATGAAAAACTGTTTTTT
clone_size: NA; j_call: TRBJ2-2; cdr3_length: 16; d_call: NA; v_call: TRBV28; cdr3_aa: CASSLWGREEGGELFF; cdr3_nt: TGTGCCAGCAGTTTATGGGGCAGGGAGGAAGGCGGGGAGCTGTTTTTT
clone_size: NA; j_call: TRBJ2-5; cdr3_length: 15; d_call: NA; v_call: TRBV6-1; cdr3_aa: CASSLIGGRGETQYF; cdr3_nt: TGTGCCAGCAGTCTAATTGGGGGCAGAGGAGAGACCCAGTACTTC
clone_size: NA; j_call: TRBJ2-1; cdr3_length: 13; d_call: NA; v_call: TRBV7-3; cdr3_aa: CASRSPPHNEQFF; cdr3_nt: TGTGCCAGCAGGTCACCCCCGCACAATGAGCAGTTCTTC
clone_size: NA; j_call: TRBJ2-3; cdr3_length: 16; d_call: NA; v_call: TRBV7-2; cdr3_aa: CASSLEDRGSTDTQYF; cdr3_nt: TGTGCCAGCAGCTTAGAAGATCGGGGAAGCACAGATACGCAGTATTTT
clone_size: NA; j_call: TRBJ2-2; cdr3_length: 14; d_call: NA; v_call: TRBV7-6; cdr3_aa: CASSLGGFTGELFF; cdr3_nt: TGTGCCAGCAGCTTAGGGGGATTCACCGGGGAGCTGTTTTTT
clone_size: once; j_call: TRBJ2-7; cdr3_length: 15; d_call: NA; v_call: TRBV18; cdr3_aa: CASSPLPGASYEQYF; cdr3_nt: TGTGCCAGCTCACCATTACCAGGGGCGTCCTACGAGCAGTACTTC
clone_size: NA; j_call: TRBJ1-4; cdr3_length: 14; d_call: NA; v_call: TRBV12-5; cdr3_aa: CASGLDSRNEKLFF; cdr3_nt: TGTGCTAGTGGCTTGGACAGCAGAAATGAAAAACTGTTTTTT
clone_size: few; j_call: TRBJ1-6; cdr3_length: 16; d_call: TRBD1; v_call: TRBV18; cdr3_aa: CASSPPTGGGGSPLHF; cdr3_nt: TGTGCCAGCTCACCGCCCACAGGGGGCGGTGGTTCACCCCTCCACTTT
clone_size: NA; j_call: TRBJ1-2; cdr3_length: 14; d_call: NA; v_call: TRBV9; cdr3_aa: CASSVADTNYGYTF; cdr3_nt: TGTGCCAGCAGCGTGGCCGACACTAACTATGGCTACACCTTC
clone_size: NA; j_call: TRBJ2-3; cdr3_length: 14; d_call: TRBD1; v_call: TRBV27; cdr3_aa: CASRVQGRTDTQYF; cdr3_nt: TGTGCCAGCAGGGTACAGGGGCGCACAGATACGCAGTATTTT
clone_size: once; j_call: TRBJ1-4; cdr3_length: 13; d_call: NA; v_call: TRBV7-9; cdr3_aa: CASSDRKNEKLFF; cdr3_nt: TGTGCCAGCAGCGACAGGAAGAATGAAAAACTGTTTTTT
clone_size: once; j_call: TRBJ1-2; cdr3_length: 13; d_call: TRBD1; v_call: TRBV6-5; cdr3_aa: CASSYNRGHGYTF; cdr3_nt: TGTGCCAGCAGTTATAACAGGGGGCATGGCTACACCTTC
clone_size: NA; j_call: TRBJ2-7; cdr3_length: 14; d_call: TRBD1; v_call: TRBV7-9; cdr3_aa: CASSGGQGSDEQYF; cdr3_nt: TGTGCCAGCAGCGGAGGACAGGGGAGCGACGAGCAGTACTTC
clone_size: NA; j_call: TRBJ1-5; cdr3_length: 14; d_call: NA; v_call: TRBV27; cdr3_aa: CASRPTVSNQPQHF; cdr3_nt: TGTGCCAGCAGACCAACAGTTAGCAATCAGCCCCAGCATTTT
clone_size: NA; j_call: TRBJ2-4; cdr3_length: 17; d_call: TRBD1; v_call: TRBV28; cdr3_aa: CASRGTGKNPPAKSQYF; cdr3_nt: TGTGCCAGCAGGGGGACAGGGAAAAACCCCCCTGCCAAATCTCAGTACTTC
clone_size: NA; j_call: TRBJ1-2; cdr3_length: 15; d_call: TRBD1; v_call: TRBV28; cdr3_aa: CASSLWTGVSYGYTF; cdr3_nt: TGTGCCAGCAGTTTATGGACAGGGGTGAGCTATGGCTACACCTTC
clone_size: NA; j_call: TRBJ2-2; cdr3_length: 17; d_call: TRBD2; v_call: TRBV7-7; cdr3_aa: CATRTGLGSGNTGELFF; cdr3_nt: TGTGCCACCCGTACGGGACTAGGGAGCGGGAACACCGGGGAGCTGTTTTTT
clone_size: NA; j_call: TRBJ1-1; cdr3_length: 15; d_call: NA; v_call: TRBV7-3; cdr3_aa: CASSLSSRGDTEAFF; cdr3_nt: TGTGCCAGCAGCTTAAGTTCGCGGGGAGACACTGAAGCTTTCTTT
clone_size: once; j_call: TRBJ1-2; cdr3_length: 14; d_call: NA; v_call: TRBV5-1; cdr3_aa: CASSLFSGTDGYTF; cdr3_nt: TGCGCCAGCAGCTTGTTCTCCGGGACGGATGGCTACACCTTC